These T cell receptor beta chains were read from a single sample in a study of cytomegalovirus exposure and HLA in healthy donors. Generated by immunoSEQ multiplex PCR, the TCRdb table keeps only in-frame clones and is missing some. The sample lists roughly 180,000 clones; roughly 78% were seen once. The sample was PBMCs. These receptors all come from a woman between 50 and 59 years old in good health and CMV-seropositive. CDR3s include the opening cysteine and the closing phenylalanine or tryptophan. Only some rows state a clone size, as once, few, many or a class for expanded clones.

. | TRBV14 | CASSFTGTGRTQYF
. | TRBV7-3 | CASSLSAYNEQFF
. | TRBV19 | CASSRDRSYNEQFF
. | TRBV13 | CASSLGGFEYQETQYF
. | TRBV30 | CAWSLQGPHGYTF
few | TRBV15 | CATSRDSPGANVLTF
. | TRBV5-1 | CASSTSETGNNEQFF
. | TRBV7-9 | CASSSGLTPGDEQYF
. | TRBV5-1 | CASSPRQEKGTEAFF
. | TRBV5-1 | CASSLRVSGANVLTF
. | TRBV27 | CASSPLAGITDTQYF
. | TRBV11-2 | CASTPGSGETQYF
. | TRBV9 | CASSKTGPSSEAFF
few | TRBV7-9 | CASSPFGTSGYNEQFF
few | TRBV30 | CAWKVRGNEKLFF
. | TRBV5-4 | CASSLGSKGAGETQYF
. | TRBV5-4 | CASSLSWQGLGYGYTF
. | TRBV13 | CASSLEGRKQYF
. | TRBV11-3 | CASGEGANTEAFF
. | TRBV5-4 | CASSPRGRGTQYF
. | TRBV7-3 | CASSPTGGPGRSYGYTF
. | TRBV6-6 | CASSYSAGAGPGELFF
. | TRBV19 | CASSMTTGGSETQYF
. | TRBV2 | CASALGGIREFYQPQHF
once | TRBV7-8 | CASSRDSYGYTF
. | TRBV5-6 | CASSLYLADTQYF
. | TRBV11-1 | CASSSRGSYEQYF
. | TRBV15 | CATSPGQQTYSNQPQHF
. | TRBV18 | CASSPLQETQYF
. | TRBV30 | CAWSVLTGGGYTF
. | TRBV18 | CASSLLGPGQKIGDTQYF
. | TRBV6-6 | CASSYLDGGRNTQYF
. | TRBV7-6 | CASSPFPRASGGINEQFF
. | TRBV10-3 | CAIAGQARENEQFF
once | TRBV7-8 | CASSLQGVNPHNEQFF
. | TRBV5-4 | CASSLPTGVITGELFF
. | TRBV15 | CATSTRGRGASSYNEQFF
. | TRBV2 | CASTPDNEQFF
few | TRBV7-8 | CASSLDLIGYNEQFF
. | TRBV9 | CASSSPWRETQYF
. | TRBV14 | CASSQVTGGEAFF
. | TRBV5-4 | CASSLVGPSGYGYTF
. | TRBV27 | CASSFGTPYNEQFF
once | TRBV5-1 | CASSLTGKGNEQYF
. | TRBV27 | CASSGTGGNSPLHF
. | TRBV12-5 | CASGLVQMTGRNTEAFF
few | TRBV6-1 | CASSDTSGGNTGELFF
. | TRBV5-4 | CASSYERGYGYTF
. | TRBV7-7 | CASSQIAGRAGEQFF
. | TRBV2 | CASRTGPQGSYNSPLHF
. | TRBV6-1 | CASSGSPGQGAGSTEAFF